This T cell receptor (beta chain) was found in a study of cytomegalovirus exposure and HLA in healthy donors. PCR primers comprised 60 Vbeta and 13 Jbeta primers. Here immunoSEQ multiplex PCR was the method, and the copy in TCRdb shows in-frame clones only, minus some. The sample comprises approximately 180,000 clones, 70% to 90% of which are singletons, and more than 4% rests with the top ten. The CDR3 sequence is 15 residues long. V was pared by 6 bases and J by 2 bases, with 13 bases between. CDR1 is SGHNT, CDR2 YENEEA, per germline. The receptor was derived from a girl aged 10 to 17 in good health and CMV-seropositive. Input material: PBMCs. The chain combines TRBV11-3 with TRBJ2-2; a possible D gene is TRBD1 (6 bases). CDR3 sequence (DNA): TGTGCCAGCAGTATCCGGGACATCAACACCGGGGAGCTGTTTTTT. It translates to CASSIRDINTGELFF.